This T cell receptor beta chain was documented in a study of cytomegalovirus exposure and HLA in healthy donors. Overall study results and limits: When presence/absence was analysed, sequencing depth was taken to be roughly uniform across donors. Previously analyzed data showed that most TCR beta V segments were productive at a frequency of about 87% or about 30%.

The PCR employed 60 Vbeta primers together with 13 Jbeta primers. Sequencing used immunoSEQ multiplex PCR; TCRdb keeps in-frame clones, though not all of them. The sample holds around 200,000 clones, 65% to 80% seen once. Donors consisted of healthy bone marrow donors. Remarks on this clone: Its antigen is still unknown.

This clonotype was obtained from a middle-aged man in good health and CMV-seronegative. Sequenced input: PBMCs.

This CDR3 reads CASSYGTGSAYGYTF. The CDR3 bases are TGTGCCAGTAGCTATGGGACAGGGTCGGCGTATGGCTACACCTTC. The V call is TRBV19, the J call TRBJ1-2; 9 bases agree with TRBD1. Germline V gene data show CDR1 as LNHDA and CDR2 as SQIVND (reference sequence). V was clipped by 6 bases and J by 5 bases; unmatched bases: 10. The CDR3 sequence is 15 residues long.